The 31 T cell receptor beta chains below come from one sample, sequenced in a study of T cell repertoires in cytomegalovirus infection (dated by TCRdb to the late 2010s). Reads for this sample came from an Illumina HiSeq 1500. Clones were called with MiXCR by TCRdb after fastp trimmed the public reads at Q25, and only in-frame beta chains were retained. Rows are unified per CDR3 protein, each entry keeping the most common DNA and genes. The sample includes approximately 990,000 distinct CDR3 sequences, with under 40% observed a single time. The ten largest make up under 15% of the sample. Taken with the paper, the label for treatment or condition translates to: in vitro stimulation with specific CMV peptide epitopes to enrich CMV-specific T cells. For these TCRs, the target antigens are not known. Sequencing used cultured CD8+ T cells from PBMCs, obtained from culture after CMV antigen stimulation. The receptors derive from a human donor in good health (CMV status not recorded). Some clones in this sample may be carry-over from other donors' samples.

This chain uses TRBV20-1 with TRBJ2-5; D not certain. The V gene's germline CDR1 is DFQATT and CDR2 SNEGSKA (reference sequence). The germline V and J ends were trimmed by 3 bases and 4 bases, with 6 bases remaining between them. The CDR3 has 11 residues. The CDR3 DNA reads as TGCAGTGCTAGTGAGTCAGAGACCCAGTACTTC. It is translated as CSASESETQYF.

The chain couples TRBV24-1 to TRBJ1-2; 8 bases are shared with TRBD1. The CDR3 sequence is 14 residues long. The V gene's germline CDR1 is KGHDR and CDR2 SFDVKD. V dropped 5 bases and J dropped 3; count of bases not matched to a gene: 4. The CDR3, as DNA: TGTGCCACCAGTGCAGGACAGGGAGACTATGGCTACACCTTC. Translation: CATSAGQGDYGYTF.

The rearrangement links TRBV27 to TRBJ2-7; 10 nucleotides agree with TRBD1. J gave up 5 bases and V 8 bases, and 9 bases lay outside the gene matches. CDR1 MNHEY and CDR2 SMNVEV come from the germline V gene (reference sequence). The CDR3 contains 14 residues. The CDR3 is CASRDRGWRNEQYF. For the CDR3, the DNA is TGTGCCAGCCGGGACAGGGGATGGAGAAACGAGCAGTACTTC.

This clonotype was seen a few times. The CDR3 protein is CASSSSGTQGEKLFF. CDR3 DNA: TGTGCCAGCAGTTCCTCCGGGACCCAGGGAGAAAAACTGTTTTTT. The V gene is TRBV27, the J gene TRBJ1-4; tentatively, D is TRBD1 (5 bases). Per germline, CDR1 MNHEY and CDR2 SMNVEV (reference sequence). The CDR3 extends over 15 amino acids. V was cut by 4 bases and J by 8 bases, with 17 bases left in between.

The chain recombines TRBV7-4 with TRBJ1-1; 7 positions match TRBD1. The CDR3 has 13 residues. With 5 bases clipped from V and 5 bases from J, the junction kept 5 bases outside the gene matches. CDR1 SGHVT and CDR2 SQSDAQ come from the germline V gene. The DNA for the CDR3 is TGTGCCAGCAGCCCGAACAGGGGTACTGAAGCTTTCTTT. Its translation is CASSPNRGTEAFF.

The chain couples TRBV4-1 to TRBJ2-3; the D gene is possibly TRBD1 (6 bases). Germline CDR1 MGHRA, CDR2 YSYEKL. V was shortened by 10 bases and J by 5 bases, with 22 bases between the two germline ends. This CDR3 is built from 15 residues. CDR3 nucleotides: TGCGCCAACCAGACCGGGACACATACTAAAGATACGCAGTATTTT. Protein sequence: CANQTGTHTKDTQYF.

This clonotype has a handful of counts. V and J are TRBV27 and TRBJ1-3; D not resolved. Trimming removed 3 bases from V and 0 bases from J, with 6 bases in between. The CDR3 is 14 amino acids. Germline CDR1 MNHEY, CDR2 SMNVEV (reference sequence). CDR3 nucleotides: TGTGCCAGCAGTTTCTGGAACTCTGGAAACACCATATATTTT. This sequence encodes CASSFWNSGNTIYF.

A few counts support this clonotype. The chain joins TRBV6-5 to TRBJ2-6, with D unresolved. The CDR3 runs 15 residues. Germline CDR1 is MNHEY and CDR2 is SVGAGI. Trimming stripped 2 bases from V and 0 bases from J, with 5 bases between. DNA of the CDR3: TGTGCCAGCAGTTACCAGGACTCTGGGGCCAACGTCCTGACTTTC. It yields the protein CASSYQDSGANVLTF.

The V and J genes are TRBV7-4 and TRBJ2-5; the match to TRBD2 covers 10 bases. V gave up 8 bases and J gave up 2 bases; unmatched junction bases: 8. Per germline, CDR1 SGHVT and CDR2 SQSDAQ. The CDR3 totals 15 residues. CDR3 in amino acids: CASPPGLAAQETQYF. DNA for the CDR3: TGTGCCAGCCCCCCCGGACTAGCGGCACAAGAGACCCAGTACTTC.

In its sample, this clonotype was seen a few times. The gene calls are TRBV12-3 or TRBV12-4 and TRBJ1-3; possible D gene TRBD1, 6 bases. Between the trimmed V and J ends, which lost 5 bases and 0 bases, there was a span of 17 bases. The CDR3 has 17 residues. The CDR3 nucleotides are TGTGCCAGCAGTCACAGGGCTACCCCTAGCTCTGGAAACACCATATATTTT. As protein: CASSHRATPSSGNTIYF.

This chain links TRBV27 with TRBJ2-7; weak D call: TRBD1 (6 bases). This CDR3 region has 13 residues. CDR1 is MNHEY, CDR2 SMNVEV, per germline (reference sequence). V was shortened by 4 bases and J by 3 bases, with 10 bases between the two germline ends. CDR3 nucleotides: TGTGCCAGCAGTTCGTGGGACAACTACGAGCAGTACGTC. It codes for CASSSWDNYEQYV.

The V and J genes are TRBV6-2 or TRBV6-3 and TRBJ2-7; D is tentatively TRBD1 or TRBD2 (6 bases each). The germline V gene encodes CDR1 MNHEY and CDR2 SVGEGT. The CDR3 consists of 16 residues. The V end lost 1 base, the J end lost 1 base, and 14 bases lay between the germline ends. The CDR3 protein is CASSYLAQGTSYEQYV. The CDR3 DNA reads TGTGCCAGCAGTTACTTGGCCCAGGGGACTTCCTACGAGCAGTACGTC.

The V and J genes are TRBV7-9 and TRBJ2-1, with D unresolved. The ends were cut back, 2 bases at V and 2 bases at J, with 10 bases in the middle. CDR1 and CDR2 (germline): SEHNR, FQNEAQ (reference sequence). This CDR3 spans 15 amino acids. CDR3: CASSLRVRAYNEQFF. The DNA for the CDR3 is TGTGCCAGCAGCTTACGGGTAAGGGCCTACAATGAGCAGTTCTTC.

The chain joins TRBV4-1 to TRBJ2-1; D tentatively reads TRBD1 or TRBD2 (6 bases each). Deletions cut 0 bases from V and 9 bases from J, with 21 bases between. The CDR3 spans 17 residues. CDR1 and CDR2 (germline): MGHRA, YSYEKL. CDR3 nucleotide sequence: TGCGCCAGCAGCCAAGATCGGAGGGGGGCGGGTGGTCCTGAGCAGTTCTTC. Protein product: CASSQDRRGAGGPEQFF.

The rearrangement uses TRBV19 and TRBJ1-5; D is undetermined. This CDR3 is built from 13 residues. The V gene's germline CDR1 is LNHDA and CDR2 SQIVND (reference sequence). The V and J ends lost 5 bases and 3 bases respectively, with 8 bases between them. In DNA form, the CDR3 reads TGTGCCAGTAGTGGGCCGTTCAATCAGCCCCAGCATTTT. Translation gives CASSGPFNQPQHF.

The rearrangement links TRBV19 to TRBJ1-1; D is uncertain. The CDR3 totals 15 residues. Trimming took off 3 bases at V and 1 base at J, with 12 bases between the two ends. The germline V gene encodes CDR1 LNHDA and CDR2 SQIVND (reference sequence). CDR3 protein: CASSMAWTANTEAFF. CDR3 coding DNA: TGTGCCAGTAGTATGGCTTGGACGGCGAACACTGAAGCTTTCTTT.

This chain connects TRBV6-5 to TRBJ2-3; the match to TRBD1 covers 8 bases. This CDR3 contains 14 residues. The V and J ends lost 2 bases and 3 bases, in that order; junction bases with no gene match: 1. Germline V gene data show CDR1 as MNHEY and CDR2 as SVGAGI. The CDR3 nucleotides read TGTGCCAGCAGTTACAGACAGGGGACAGATACGCAGTATTTT. Translated: CASSYRQGTDTQYF.

This clonotype appeared a few times. The rearrangement uses TRBV10-2 and TRBJ2-2; possibly TRBD2 for D (6 bases). CDR3 size: 12 residues. V lost 7 bases and J 7 bases, leaving 10 bases between the germline ends. Germline V gene data show CDR1 as WSHSY and CDR2 as SAAADI. Here the CDR3 reads CASTPGSGELFF. The CDR3 DNA is TGCGCCAGCACCCCCGGGAGCGGGGAGCTGTTTTTT.

This clonotype was seen more than once but under ten times. The chain uses TRBV27 and TRBJ2-1; tentative D call: TRBD2 (6 bases). The CDR3 covers 15 residues. V gave up 10 bases and J gave up 3 bases, with 19 bases separating them. In germline, CDR1 is MNHEY, CDR2 SMNVEV (reference sequence). CDR3 nucleotide sequence: TGTGCCATCCTTAGGAGGGTTGGTTTCTACAATGAGCAGTTCTTC. Encoded protein: CAILRRVGFYNEQFF.

Points on this clonotype: This may arise from a read error, as a much more abundant clone is one base away. Written as DNA, the CDR3 is TGTGCCAACAGCTTAAGTTCCGACCGCGTTTTGGATCAGCCCCAGCATTTT. As protein: CANSLSSDRVLDQPQHF. J is TRBJ1-5 and V is TRBV7-8; D is uncertain. CDR1 is SGHVS and CDR2 is FQNEAQ in the germline V gene. The CDR3 runs 17 residues.

This clonotype was counted ten times or more. The genes are TRBV6-1 and TRBJ2-7; tentative D call: TRBD1 (6 bases). This CDR3 has 14 amino acids. Germline V lookup: CDR1 MNHNS, CDR2 SASEGT. The V end was cut by 2 bases, the J end by 4 bases, with 12 bases between. CDR3 amino acids: CASSELGDTYEQYV. The CDR3 coding sequence is TGTGCCAGCAGTGAATTGGGGGACACATACGAGCAGTACGTC.

This clonotype showed up many times. The V gene is TRBV7-2, the J gene TRBJ2-7; 8 bases align to TRBD2. The V gene's germline CDR1 is SGHTA and CDR2 FQGNSA. There are 15 residues in the CDR3. Trimming took 5 bases from V and 7 from J; bases not matched to a gene: 13. The CDR3, as DNA: TGTGCCAGCAGCCGCCCCCGACTAGCGACCGAGGAGCAGTACTTC. Translated: CASSRPRLATEEQYF.

This clonotype appeared a few times. CDR3 amino acids: CASSPTGKWRETQYF. CDR3 nucleotide sequence: TGTGCCAGCAGCCCGACAGGGAAGTGGAGGGAAACGCAGTATTTT. The chain is built from TRBV14 and TRBJ2-3; a possible D gene is TRBD1 (7 bases). Germline lookup yields CDR1 SGHDN and CDR2 FVKESK. The V and J ends lost 4 bases and 9 bases respectively, with 20 bases between them. The CDR3 spans 15 residues.

This clonotype has only a few counts. The rearrangement joins TRBV7-3 to TRBJ2-3, with D unclear. CDR1 and CDR2 from the germline V gene are SGHTA and FQGTGA. The length of the CDR3 is 14 residues. The germline V and J ends were trimmed by 5 bases and 6 bases, with 15 bases remaining between them. CDR3 DNA: TGTGCCAGCAGCCTTGACCTACTTTCGGATACGCAGTATTTT. Translating it yields CASSLDLLSDTQYF. Full variable domain (outside the CDR3, taken from reference TRBV7-3 and TRBJ2-3): GAGVSQTPSNKVTEKGKYVELRCDPISGHTALYWYRQSLGQGPEFLIYFQGTGAADDSGLPNDRFFAVRPEGSVSTLKIQRTERGDSAVYLCASSLDLLSDTQYFGPGTRLTVL.

This sequence joins TRBV19 and TRBJ2-2; D is possibly TRBD1 or TRBD2 (5 bases each). The CDR3 spans 16 residues. The V end lost 7 bases, the J end lost 3 bases, and 18 bases lay between the germline ends. Germline loops: CDR1 LNHDA, CDR2 SQIVND (reference sequence). CDR3 coding DNA: TGTGCCAGTACCAACTTCCGGGGCCGGGACACCGGGGAGCTGTTTTTT. Its protein product is CASTNFRGRDTGELFF.

The rearrangement joins TRBV6-6 to TRBJ2-7; a weak D match, TRBD1 (5 bases). CDR3 length equals 12 residues. Trimming shortened V by 2 bases and J by 7 bases, and 9 bases separated the two germline ends. The germline gives CDR1 MNHNY, CDR2 SVGAGI (reference sequence). Here the CDR3 DNA reads TGTGCCAGCAGTTACCAGGGTCAGGAGCAGTACGTC. As protein: CASSYQGQEQYV.

A remark on this clonotype: The junction departs from germline at one end; a sequencing error may be responsible. V gene TRBV27 combines with J gene TRBJ1-2, with 12 nucleotides matching TRBD1. Germline lookup yields CDR1 MNHEY and CDR2 SMNVEV (reference sequence). This CDR3 contains 17 residues. CDR3 sequence reads: CVSTLKGTGGRVFGYTF. CDR3 bases: TGTGTCAGCACCCTAAAGGGGACAGGGGGCAGGGTTTTCGGCTACACCTTC.

The sample holds a few counts of this clonotype. The chain recombines TRBV5-4 with TRBJ2-1; weak D call: TRBD2 (6 bases). From germline, CDR1 is SGHNT and CDR2 YYREEE (reference sequence). This CDR3 has 14 residues. Trimming pared 2 bases from V and 5 bases from J, leaving 11 bases between. The CDR3 loop is CASSLSGLNNEQFF. The DNA for the CDR3 is TGTGCCAGCAGCTTAAGCGGACTAAACAATGAGCAGTTCTTC. Full variable domain (outside the CDR3, taken from reference TRBV5-4 and TRBJ2-1): ETGVTQSPTHLIKTRGQQVTLRCSSQSGHNTVSWYQQALGQGPQFIFQYYREEENGRGNFPPRFSGLQFPNYSSELNVNALELDDSALYLCASSLSGLNNEQFFGPGTRLTVL.

The V gene is TRBV27, the J gene TRBJ1-1, with 8 nucleotides matching TRBD1. CDR3 length: 17 residues. J gave up 7 bases and V 6 bases, and 19 bases lay outside the gene matches. Germline CDR1 reads MNHEY; CDR2 reads SMNVEV (reference sequence). The CDR3 protein is CASRRSGQGGEEDEAFF. The CDR3 region has the DNA TGTGCCAGCAGAAGATCAGGACAGGGTGGGGAAGAGGATGAAGCTTTCTTT.

Remarks on this clonotype: A junction end diverges from the germline sequence, so it may reflect a read error. The rearrangement uses TRBV27 and TRBJ1-1, with 7 positions matching TRBD1. Germline loops: CDR1 MNHEY, CDR2 SMNVEV (reference sequence). CDR3 length: 14 amino acids. CDR3: CANSHRGVASEAFF. CDR3 DNA: TGTGCCAACAGTCACAGGGGAGTAGCTTCTGAAGCTTTCTTT.

This sequence joins TRBV5-1 and TRBJ1-1; 7 bases map to TRBD1. Germline lookup yields CDR1 SGHRS and CDR2 YFSETQ. The CDR3 runs to 15 residues. V shed 0 bases and J 4 bases; nucleotides not matched to a gene: 6. The CDR3 is CASSLGDRARTEAFF. CDR3 nucleotide sequence: TGCGCCAGCAGCTTGGGTGACAGGGCTCGCACTGAAGCTTTCTTT. Complete variable domain (other parts from reference TRBV5-1 and TRBJ1-1): KAGVTQTPRYLIKTRGQQVTLSCSPISGHRSVSWYQQTPGQGLQFLFEYFSETQRNKGNFPGRFSGRQFSNSRSEMNVSTLELGDSALYLCASSLGDRARTEAFFGQGTRLTVV.